Shown below are 9 T cell receptor beta chains from a single sample sequenced in a study of response to subunit inactivated influenza vaccine. Using its own MiXCR run on the RT-PCR reads, TCRdb lists one record per CDR3 protein. The top ten hold 11% of the sample, which has a few hundred thousand distinct CDR3 sequences, about 11% seen once. These data also featured in a second study, about T cells expressing NK-cell markers. That report adds: TCR beta cDNA was made by 5'RACE template switching with UMIs.

The material was PBMCs from blood, obtained on the day of vaccination. The receptors were sampled from a man aged 50-59 years who received an inactivated influenza vaccine.

CDR3 coding DNA: TGCGCCAGCAGTGCCAGCGGGACCACAGATACGCAGTATTTT. Amino acid sequence: CASSASGTTDTQYF. J is TRBJ2-3 and V is TRBV10-2; 7 nucleotides align to TRBD2. Germline V lookup: CDR1 WSHSY, CDR2 SAAADI. J was trimmed by 2 bases and V by 4 bases; bases with no gene match: 3. The CDR3 sequence is 14 residues long.

This clonotype appeared a few times. The rearrangement uses TRBV20-1 and TRBJ2-7; either TRBD1 or TRBD2 may fit D (6 bases each). CDR1 and CDR2 (germline): DFQATT, SNEGSKA (reference sequence). Trimming took off 5 bases at V and 7 bases at J, with 21 bases between the two ends. This CDR3 is 14 amino acids long. The CDR3 spells CSAHGPSTGAEQYF. The CDR3 nucleotides are TGCAGTGCTCACGGGCCTAGTACGGGGGCAGAGCAGTACTTC.

Of note for this clonotype: One end of the junction does not line up with germline, which may come from a read error. CDR3 protein: CCARDLGPAAYNSPLHF. CDR3 DNA sequence: TGCTGTGCTAGAGATCTTGGCCCGGCGGCTTATAATTCACCCCTCCACTTT. The chain has TRBV20-1 and TRBJ1-6; D gene ambiguous. In germline, CDR1 is DFQATT, CDR2 SNEGSKA (reference sequence). The CDR3 consists of 17 residues.

To note about this clonotype: A much larger clone differs from this one at a single base, so this may be a read error. This chain uses TRBV12-3 or TRBV12-4 with TRBJ2-5, with D uncertain. This CDR3 has 12 residues. The V end was cut by 5 bases, the J end by 5 bases, with 9 bases between. This CDR3 reads CASSVSRETQYF. In DNA, the CDR3 is TGTGCCAGCAGTGTAAGCAGGGAGACCCAGTACTTC.

This clonotype was counted ten times or more. The chain recombines TRBV5-1 with TRBJ2-5; D remains unclear. CDR3 length: 18 residues. The V gene lost 6 bases and the J gene lost 0 bases, with 24 bases spanning the gap. Germline V gene sequence: CDR1 SGHRS, CDR2 YFSETQ. The chain's CDR3 is CASKKLSRRLLNQETQYF. In nucleotides, the CDR3 is TGCGCCAGCAAGAAGCTATCCCGTAGACTTCTAAACCAAGAGACCCAGTACTTC.

The genes are TRBV24-1 and TRBJ2-5; 8 bases are shared with TRBD2. Germline CDR1 KGHDR, CDR2 SFDVKD. V trimming: 1 base; J trimming: 0 bases; junction bases outside the gene matches: 3. The CDR3 covers 16 residues. The CDR3 loop reads CATSDFLAGYQETQYF. In DNA, the CDR3 is TGTGCCACCAGTGATTTTCTAGCGGGTTACCAAGAGACCCAGTACTTC.

The table lists this clonotype with a few counts. The rearrangement links TRBV12-3 or TRBV12-4 to TRBJ2-1, with 9 bases lining up with TRBD1. This CDR3 comprises 15 residues. The J segment lost 5 bases and the V segment lost 5 bases, leaving 7 bases of the junction unmatched. The CDR3 loop is CASSNRDRENNEQFF. The CDR3 DNA reads TGTGCCAGCAGTAACCGGGACAGGGAGAACAATGAGCAGTTCTTC.

This clonotype was recorded a few times. The V and J genes are TRBV12-3 or TRBV12-4 and TRBJ2-5, with TRBD1 matching 7 bases. The CDR3 consists of 17 residues. Losses at the gene ends were 2 bases for V and 2 bases for J; bases not matched to a gene: 11. The CDR3 loop reads CASSLLPPTGPQETQYF. In DNA form, the CDR3 reads TGTGCCAGCAGTTTATTGCCCCCGACAGGGCCTCAAGAGACCCAGTACTTC.

The chain combines TRBV4-1 with TRBJ2-1; D is unresolved. Germline values: CDR1 MGHRA, CDR2 YSYEKL. V was cut by 0 bases and J by 9 bases, with 9 bases left in between. The CDR3 has 13 amino acids. This chain's CDR3 is CASSQDQWSEQFF. CDR3 bases: TGCGCCAGCAGCCAAGATCAGTGGAGTGAGCAGTTCTTC.